What follows are 10 T cell receptor beta chains derived from one specimen sequenced in a study of regulatory T cells in long-lasting Graves disease. Described time point: newly diagnosed GD, antithyroid drugs for less than 3 months. There was RNA extracted from PBMCs, and the TCR library was made from it. Arm-PCR of CDR3 regions and iRepertoire HTBI primers were used to build TCR beta libraries. TCRdb analysed the multiplex PCR reads with MiXCR anew, one entry per CDR3 protein. Among 400,000 to 500,000 distinct CDR3 sequences listed, 13% to 15% were seen once. The same sample was also studied in work on T cells in Graves' hyperthyroidism and ophthalmopathy.

The specimen comprised peripheral blood mononuclear cells (PBMCs), sampled at new diagnosis, from a patient treated with antithyroid drugs. These receptors all stem from a woman aged 50 to 60 with Graves disease.

This clonotype was seen a few times. The rearrangement joins TRBV24-1 to TRBJ2-5; 10 bases map to TRBD1. The CDR3 runs 14 residues. From germline, CDR1 is KGHDR and CDR2 SFDVKD. V shed 7 bases, J shed 2 bases, and the junction held 3 bases outside the gene matches. In nucleotides, the CDR3 is TGTGCCACCAGGGGACAGGGGAATCAAGAGACCCAGTACTTC. It specifies CATRGQGNQETQYF.

In the case of this clonotype: It may be a read error: a sequence one base away is much more abundant. The V and J genes are TRBV20-1 and TRBJ2-7; TRBD1 agrees at 9 bases. CDR3 length equals 14 residues. Per the germline V gene, CDR1 is DFQATT and CDR2 is SNEGSKA (reference sequence). The CDR3 region is CGAREQTGGWEQYF. The CDR3 bases are TGCGGTGCTAGAGAGCAAACAGGGGGCTGGGAGCAGTACTTC.

This chain links TRBV13 with TRBJ2-1; D perhaps matches TRBD2 (6 bases). CDR1 PRHDT and CDR2 FYEKMQ come from the germline V gene (reference sequence). The CDR3 loop spans 15 amino acids. V dropped 2 bases and J dropped 8 bases, with 16 bases sitting between them. CDR3 nucleotides: TGTGCCAGCAGCTTATTCTTAGCGGAAGAATATGAGCAGTTCTTC. Protein sequence: CASSLFLAEEYEQFF. Filled out from reference TRBV13 and TRBJ2-1, the complete variable domain reads AAGVIQSPRHLIKEKRETATLKCYPIPRHDTVYWYQQGPGQDPQFLISFYEKMQSDKGSIPDRFSAQQFSDYHSELNMSSLELGDSALYFCASSLFLAEEYEQFFGPGTRLTVL.

This clonotype was counted at least ten times. The gene calls are TRBV12-5 and TRBJ2-2, with 7 bases lining up with TRBD2. The germline V gene encodes CDR1 LGHNT and CDR2 FRNRAP. V shed 1 base and J 3 bases; nucleotides not matched to a gene: 2. The CDR3 is 15 amino acids. The CDR3 DNA reads TGTGCTAGTGGTTTGGCTAGCGGAGACACCGGGGAGCTGTTTTTT. Translating it yields CASGLASGDTGELFF.

This clonotype showed up many times. CDR3 DNA sequence: TGTGCCAGCAATGGACAGGGCGGTTACAATGAGCAGTTCTTC. Translation gives CASNGQGGYNEQFF. The chain links TRBV2 to TRBJ2-1; 8 positions match TRBD1. Germline V gene sequence: CDR1 SNHLY, CDR2 FYNNEI. The CDR3 totals 14 residues. Unmatched junction bases numbered 6, after V lost 7 bases and J lost 4 bases.

Remarks on this clonotype: A read error may explain this, as a much larger clone is one base away. This chain joins TRBV6-9 and TRBJ2-2; TRBD2 aligns across 10 bases. CDR1 MNHGY and CDR2 SVAAGI come from the germline V gene. The CDR3 is 18 amino acids. V shed 4 bases, J shed 8 bases, and the junction held 16 bases outside the gene matches. DNA for the CDR3: TGTGCCAGCAGTTGCTCGGAGCCTTTAGCGGGAGGCCGAGGGGAGCTGTTTTTT. Translated, it gives CASSCSEPLAGGRGELFF.

This clonotype was found many times. CDR3 sequence reads: CASSYSPGDSDEQFF. CDR3 coding DNA: TGTGCCAGCAGTTATTCTCCAGGGGATTCCGATGAGCAGTTCTTC. The V and J genes are TRBV6-9 and TRBJ2-1, with a possible D match to TRBD1 (6 bases). Deletions cut 0 bases from V and 8 bases from J, with 14 bases between. The CDR3 is made up of 15 amino acids. The V gene's germline CDR1 is MNHGY and CDR2 SVAAGI.

This clonotype was counted only a few times. The rearrangement links TRBV20-1 to TRBJ2-5, with D perhaps being TRBD1 or TRBD2 (6 bases each). Germline V gives CDR1 DFQATT, CDR2 SNEGSKA (reference sequence). The CDR3 loop spans 13 amino acids. Trimming took 3 bases from V and 3 from J, leaving 11 bases between them. CDR3 coding DNA: TGCAGTGCTAGCTTGGGGGGCGAAGAGACCCAGTACTTC. The encoded protein is CSASLGGEETQYF.

This clonotype was recorded a few times. V is TRBV5-4 and J is TRBJ2-3, with TRBD2 matching 13 bases. Germline-derived CDR1 and CDR2 are SGHNT and YYREEE (reference sequence). The CDR3 is 17 residues long. The V segment lost 0 bases and the J segment 5 bases; nucleotides outside the gene matches: 6. CDR3 amino acids: CASSLGLAGGRGDTQYF. The DNA for the CDR3 is TGTGCCAGCAGCTTGGGACTAGCGGGAGGCCGGGGAGATACGCAGTATTTT.

This clonotype has ten or more counts. The genes are TRBV5-1 and TRBJ2-7; D call uncertain. V was shortened by 0 bases and J by 3 bases, with 25 bases between the two germline ends. The CDR3 covers 19 residues. Germline CDR1 and CDR2: SGHRS and YFSETQ. The CDR3 region is CASSLVSYPSRIRNYEQYF. The CDR3 DNA is TGCGCCAGCAGCTTGGTTTCATACCCGTCTCGGATCCGTAACTACGAGCAGTACTTC.